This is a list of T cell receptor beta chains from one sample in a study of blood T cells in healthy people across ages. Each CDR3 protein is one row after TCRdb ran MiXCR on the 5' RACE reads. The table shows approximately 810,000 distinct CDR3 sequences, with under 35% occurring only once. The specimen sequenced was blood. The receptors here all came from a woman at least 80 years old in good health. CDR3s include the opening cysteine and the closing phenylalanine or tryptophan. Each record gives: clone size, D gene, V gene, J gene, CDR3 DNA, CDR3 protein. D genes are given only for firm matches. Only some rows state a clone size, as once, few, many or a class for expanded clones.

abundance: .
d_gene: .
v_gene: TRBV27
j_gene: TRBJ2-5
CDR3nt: TGTGCCAGCAGTTTATCGCCCTCCGGCGGGCAGTACTTC
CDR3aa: CASSLSPSGGQYF

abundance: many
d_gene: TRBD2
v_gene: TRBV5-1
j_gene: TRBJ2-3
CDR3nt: TGCGCCAGCAGTCCAAGCAGCGGGGTCCGCACAGATACGCAGTATTTT
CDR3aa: CASSPSSGVRTDTQYF

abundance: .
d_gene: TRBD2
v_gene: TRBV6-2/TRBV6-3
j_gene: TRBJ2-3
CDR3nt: TGTGCCAGCAGACGACTAGCGGGAGCCCTCACAGATACGCAGTATTTT
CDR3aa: CASRRLAGALTDTQYF

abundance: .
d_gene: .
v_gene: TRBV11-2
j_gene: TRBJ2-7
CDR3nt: TGTGCCAGCAGCTTAGATCACACGGTAACCTACGAGCAGTACTTC
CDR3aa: CASSLDHTVTYEQYF

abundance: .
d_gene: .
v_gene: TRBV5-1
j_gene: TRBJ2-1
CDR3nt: TGCGCCAGCAGCATGGGGGGACATTACAACGAGCAGTTCTTC
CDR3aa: CASSMGGHYNEQFF

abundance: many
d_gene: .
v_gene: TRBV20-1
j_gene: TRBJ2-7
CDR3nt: TGCAGTGCTACGCCCGTGTACGAGCAGTACTTC
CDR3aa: CSATPVYEQYF

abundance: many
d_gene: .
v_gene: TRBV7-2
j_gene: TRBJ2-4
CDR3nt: TGTGCCAGCAGCTTAGATCGACAGCCTGTACGCATTCAGTACTTC
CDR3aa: CASSLDRQPVRIQYF

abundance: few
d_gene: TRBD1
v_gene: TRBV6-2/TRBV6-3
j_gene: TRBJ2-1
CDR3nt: TGTGCCAGCAGTGCGACAGGGCCACAATTCAATGAGCAGTTCTTC
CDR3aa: CASSATGPQFNEQFF

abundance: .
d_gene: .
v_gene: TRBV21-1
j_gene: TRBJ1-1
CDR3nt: TGTGCCAGCAGCATAAGGGAGAATGACACTGAAGCTTTCTTT
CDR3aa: CASSIRENDTEAFF

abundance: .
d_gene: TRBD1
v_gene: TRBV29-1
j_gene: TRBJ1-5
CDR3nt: TGCAGCCCTTGGGACAGGGCCGAGGGTCAGCCCCAGCATTTT
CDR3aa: CSPWDRAEGQPQHF

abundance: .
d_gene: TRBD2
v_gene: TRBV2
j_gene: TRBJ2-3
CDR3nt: TGTGCCAGCACAGGACGATGGACTAGCGGGCGAACGGGGAGCACAGATACGCAGTATTTT
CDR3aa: CASTGRWTSGRTGSTDTQYF

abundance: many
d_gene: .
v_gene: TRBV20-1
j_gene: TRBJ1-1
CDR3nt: TGCAGTGCGAGAGACAATCAGAAGGGGACGAACACTGAAGCTTTCTTT
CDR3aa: CSARDNQKGTNTEAFF

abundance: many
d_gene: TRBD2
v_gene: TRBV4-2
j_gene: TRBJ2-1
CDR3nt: TGTGCGACGCGGGAGGGGGCTTTTGATGAGCAGTTCTTC
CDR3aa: CATREGAFDEQFF

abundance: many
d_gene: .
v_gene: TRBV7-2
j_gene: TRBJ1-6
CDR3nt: TGTGCCAGCAGCTACGTCCACTATAATTCACCCCTCCACTTT
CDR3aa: CASSYVHYNSPLHF

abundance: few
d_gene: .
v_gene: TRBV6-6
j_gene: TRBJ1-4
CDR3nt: TGTGCCAGCAGTTGGGTGGGAGCAACTAATGAAAAACTGTTTTTT
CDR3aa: CASSWVGATNEKLFF

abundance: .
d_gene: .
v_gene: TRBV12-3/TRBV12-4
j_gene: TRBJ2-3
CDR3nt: TGTGCCAGCAGCGCCGGGGGATCTGATACGCAGTATTTT
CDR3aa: CASSAGGSDTQYF

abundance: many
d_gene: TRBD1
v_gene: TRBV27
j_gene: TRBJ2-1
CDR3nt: TGTGCCAGCAGTATCCTCAGGGGGAGCTCCTACAATGAGCAGTTCTTC
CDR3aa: CASSILRGSSYNEQFF

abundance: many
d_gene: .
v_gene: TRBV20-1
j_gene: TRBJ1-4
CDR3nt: TGCAGTGCTAGAGATCCGCGCGGAGGATCTAATGAAAAACTGTTTTTT
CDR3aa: CSARDPRGGSNEKLFF

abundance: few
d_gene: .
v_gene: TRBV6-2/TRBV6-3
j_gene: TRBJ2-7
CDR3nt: TGTGCCAGCAGTTCCCCCACCAACCCGGGAAACCAGTACGAGCAGTACTTC
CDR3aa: CASSSPTNPGNQYEQYF

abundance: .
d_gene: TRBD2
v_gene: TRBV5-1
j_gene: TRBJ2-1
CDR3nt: TGCGCCAGCACTAGGCGGGGGGATTGCGATGAGCAGTTCTTC
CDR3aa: CASTRRGDCDEQFF

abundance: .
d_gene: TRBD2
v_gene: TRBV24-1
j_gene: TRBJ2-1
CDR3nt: TGTGCCACCAGTGATGACCTCGCGGGGGCCTACAATGAGCAGTTCTTC
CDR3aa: CATSDDLAGAYNEQFF

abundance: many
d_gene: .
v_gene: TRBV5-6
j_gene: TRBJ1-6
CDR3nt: TGTGCCAGCAGCGCGGACAGAAGATCACCCCTCCACTTT
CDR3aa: CASSADRRSPLHF

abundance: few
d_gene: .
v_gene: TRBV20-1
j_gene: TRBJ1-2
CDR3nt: TGCAGTGCTAGAGACCAGGAGAACTATGGCTACACCTTC
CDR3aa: CSARDQENYGYTF

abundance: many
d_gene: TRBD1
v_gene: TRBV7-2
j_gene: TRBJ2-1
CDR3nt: TGTGCCAGCAGCCTGGGACAGGGGTCGGATGAGCAGTTCTTC
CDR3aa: CASSLGQGSDEQFF

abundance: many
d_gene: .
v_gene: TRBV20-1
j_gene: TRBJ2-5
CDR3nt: TGCAGTGCTAGGCCAATAGCGCGGGAGACCCAGTACTTC
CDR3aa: CSARPIARETQYF

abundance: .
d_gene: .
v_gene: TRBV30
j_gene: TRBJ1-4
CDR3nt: TGTGCCTGGAGTCGCGGCAGTGCAACTAATGAAAAACTGTTTTTT
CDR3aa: CAWSRGSATNEKLFF

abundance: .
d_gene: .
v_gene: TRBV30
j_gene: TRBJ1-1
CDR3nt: TGTGCCTGGAGCCGTGGGCAGTTTAACACTGAAGCTTTCTTT
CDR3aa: CAWSRGQFNTEAFF

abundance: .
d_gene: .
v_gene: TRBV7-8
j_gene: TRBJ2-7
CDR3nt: TGTGCCAGCAGCTTAGACCTAGGGGGGATCTACGAGCAGTACTTC
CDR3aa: CASSLDLGGIYEQYF

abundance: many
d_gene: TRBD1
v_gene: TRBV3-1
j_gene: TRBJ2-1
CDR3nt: TGTGCCAGCAGCCAAGACCCGGGACAGCCGGGGTACAATGAGCAGTTCTTC
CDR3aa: CASSQDPGQPGYNEQFF

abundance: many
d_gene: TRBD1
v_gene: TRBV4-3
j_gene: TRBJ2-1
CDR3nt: TGCGCCAGCAGCCAAGATAGGACAGGGGGCTATAATGAGCAGTTCTTC
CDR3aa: CASSQDRTGGYNEQFF

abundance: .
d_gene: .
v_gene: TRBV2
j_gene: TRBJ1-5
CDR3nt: TGTGCCAGCAGCGCCAACGGACTGCTTTATAGCAATCAGCCCCAGCATTTT
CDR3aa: CASSANGLLYSNQPQHF

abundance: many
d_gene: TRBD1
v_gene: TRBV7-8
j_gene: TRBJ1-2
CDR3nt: TGTGCCAGCAGCTTATTACTTGGACAGGGGAACTATGGCTACACCTTC
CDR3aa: CASSLLLGQGNYGYTF

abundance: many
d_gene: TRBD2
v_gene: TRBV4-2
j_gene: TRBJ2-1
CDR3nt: TGTGCCAGCAGCCAAGAAGGTGCGGGGGGGTACAATGAGCAGTTCTTC
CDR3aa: CASSQEGAGGYNEQFF

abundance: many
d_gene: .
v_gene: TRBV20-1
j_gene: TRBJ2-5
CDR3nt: TGCAGTGCTAGAGGGGTGATCCAAGAGACCCAGTACTTC
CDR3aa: CSARGVIQETQYF

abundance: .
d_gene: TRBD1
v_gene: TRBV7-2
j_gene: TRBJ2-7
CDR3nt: TGTGCCAGCAGGTCGGGACAGGGGAATACCTACGAGCAGTACTTC
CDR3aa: CASRSGQGNTYEQYF

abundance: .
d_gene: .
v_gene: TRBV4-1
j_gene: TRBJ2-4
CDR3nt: TGCGCCAGCAGCCTTAACAGGGTGGACATTCAGTACTTC
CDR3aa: CASSLNRVDIQYF

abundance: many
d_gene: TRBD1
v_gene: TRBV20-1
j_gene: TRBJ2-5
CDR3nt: TGCAGTGCTAGACGCGGGACAGGGGGAGAGACCCAGTACTTC
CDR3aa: CSARRGTGGETQYF

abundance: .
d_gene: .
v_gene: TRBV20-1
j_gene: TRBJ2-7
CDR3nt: TGCAGTGTCGCGACGAGACTAGGAGGGGGCGAGCAGTACTTC
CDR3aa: CSVATRLGGGEQYF

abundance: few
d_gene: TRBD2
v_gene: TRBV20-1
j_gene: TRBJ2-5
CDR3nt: TGCAGTGCCCAGGGGACTAGCGGGCATTTAAGGGAGACCCAGTACTTC
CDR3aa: CSAQGTSGHLRETQYF

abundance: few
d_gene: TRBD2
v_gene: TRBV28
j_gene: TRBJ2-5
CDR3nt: TGTGCCAGCAGTTATAAGCGGGGGGCCCTAGAGACCCAGTACTTC
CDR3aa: CASSYKRGALETQYF

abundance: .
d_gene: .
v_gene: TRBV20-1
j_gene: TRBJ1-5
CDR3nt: TGCAGTGCTAGCGGGGACCAAGTGGGGCCCCAGCATTTT
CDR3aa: CSASGDQVGPQHF

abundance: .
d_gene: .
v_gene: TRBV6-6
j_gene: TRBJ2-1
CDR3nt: TGTGCCAGCAGGTACGGAGGGAACAATGAGCAGTTCTTC
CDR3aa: CASRYGGNNEQFF

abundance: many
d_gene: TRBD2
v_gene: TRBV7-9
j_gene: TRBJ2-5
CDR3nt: TGTGCCAGCAGCTGGTCGGGGGGGCAAGAGACCCAGTACTTC
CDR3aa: CASSWSGGQETQYF

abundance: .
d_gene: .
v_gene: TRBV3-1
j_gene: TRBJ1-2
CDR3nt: TGTGCCAGCAGCCAAGCGAGGGCTGGCTACACCTTC
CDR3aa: CASSQARAGYTF

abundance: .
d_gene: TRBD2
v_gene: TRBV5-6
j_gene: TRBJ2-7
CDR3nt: TGTACCAGCACCAAAAATTGGGGAGGGGCTGCCTACGAGCAGTACTTC
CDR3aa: CTSTKNWGGAAYEQYF

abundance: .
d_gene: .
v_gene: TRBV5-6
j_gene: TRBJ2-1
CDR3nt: TGTGCCAGCACGCCCGCCGGGGCCTCGTACAATGAGCAGTTCTTC
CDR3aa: CASTPAGASYNEQFF

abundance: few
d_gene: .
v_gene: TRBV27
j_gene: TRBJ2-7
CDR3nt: TGTGCCAGCAGCAGGGTTAGGGGAAATAGGGCCAATGAGCAGTACTTC
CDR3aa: CASSRVRGNRANEQYF

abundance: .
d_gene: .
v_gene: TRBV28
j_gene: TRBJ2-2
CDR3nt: TGTGCCAGCAGTTTCCCCAGGGGGGACACCGGGGAGCTGTTTTTT
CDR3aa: CASSFPRGDTGELFF

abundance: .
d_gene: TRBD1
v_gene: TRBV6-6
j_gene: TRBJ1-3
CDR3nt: TGTGCCAGCAGGGGACAGGGGGCTGTTCTATCTGGAAACACCATATATTTT
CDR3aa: CASRGQGAVLSGNTIYF

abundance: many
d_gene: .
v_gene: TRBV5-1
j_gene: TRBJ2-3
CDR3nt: TGCGCCAGCAGCTTGGGAGGGGACGATACGCAGTATTTT
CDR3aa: CASSLGGDDTQYF

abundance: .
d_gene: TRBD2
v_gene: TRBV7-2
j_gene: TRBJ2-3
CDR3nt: TGTGCCAGCAGCTTAGCGCAGCTGGCTAGCGGGGCTACGCAGTATTTT
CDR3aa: CASSLAQLASGATQYF

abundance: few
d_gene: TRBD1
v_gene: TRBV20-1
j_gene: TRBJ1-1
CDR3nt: TGCAGTGCTCAAAGGACAGGGGGCTTAACTGAAGCTTTCTTT
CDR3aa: CSAQRTGGLTEAFF

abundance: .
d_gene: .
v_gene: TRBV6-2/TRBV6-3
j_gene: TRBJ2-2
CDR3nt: TGTGCCAGCAGTAAAGACCCACAGGGATTTCCCGGGGAGCTGTTTTTT
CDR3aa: CASSKDPQGFPGELFF

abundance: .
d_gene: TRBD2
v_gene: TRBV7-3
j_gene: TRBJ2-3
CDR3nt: TGTGCCAGCGCGCCCAGCGGGAGGAGCACAGATACGCAGTATTTT
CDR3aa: CASAPSGRSTDTQYF

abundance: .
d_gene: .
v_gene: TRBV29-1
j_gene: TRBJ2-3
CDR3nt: TGCAGCGTTGTAATTCAAGCCAGAACAAGAGATACGCAGTATTTT
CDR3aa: CSVVIQARTRDTQYF

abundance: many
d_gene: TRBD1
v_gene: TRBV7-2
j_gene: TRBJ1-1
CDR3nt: TGTGCCAGCAGCCCCGGACAGGGGGCTAGGGTAGCTTTCTTT
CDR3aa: CASSPGQGARVAFF

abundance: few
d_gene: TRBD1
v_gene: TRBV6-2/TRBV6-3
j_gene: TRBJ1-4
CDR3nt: TGTGCCAGCAGACCCCTCCCCGGGACAGTTGCAACTAATGAAAAACTGTTTTTT
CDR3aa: CASRPLPGTVATNEKLFF

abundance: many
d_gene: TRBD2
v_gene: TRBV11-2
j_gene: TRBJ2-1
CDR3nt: TGTGCCAGCAGCTTAGCCCCGACTAGCGGGGGGGCCCATGAGCAGTTCTTC
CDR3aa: CASSLAPTSGGAHEQFF

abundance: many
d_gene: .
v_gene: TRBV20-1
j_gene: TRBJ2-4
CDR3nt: TGCAGTGTCTCACCTCGGGCTAATCACGGGCAGTACTTC
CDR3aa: CSVSPRANHGQYF